Listed below are T cell receptor beta chains from one sample, sequenced in a study of CD8 T cells in Susac syndrome. Each CDR3 protein is one row after TCRdb ran MiXCR on the immunoSEQ multiplex PCR reads. The profile covers 190,000 or so distinct CDR3 sequences, with about 95% appearing a single time and approximately 0.097% taken by the ten largest. The sequenced sample consisted of CD4+ T cells from PBMCs. These receptors were obtained from a human donor with multiple sclerosis. Each CDR3 is given with its conserved first and last residue. Fields, in order: clone size, D gene, V gene, J gene, CDR3 DNA, CDR3 protein. A D gene is named only where the DNA matches it firmly. Some rows mark clone size as missing; the rest say once, few, many or name a class of expanded clone.

>-|-|TRBV2|TRBJ2-1
TGTGCCAGCAGTGGCAGACTTCACAATGAGCAGTTCTTC
CASSGRLHNEQFF
>-|-|TRBV10-3|TRBJ2-7
TGTGCCATCAGTAACGCCCTCTACGAGCAGTACTTC
CAISNALYEQYF
>-|-|TRBV7-3|TRBJ2-1
TGTGCCAGCAGCATAAGAGGTAGCAGCAATGAGCAGTTCTTC
CASSIRGSSNEQFF
>-|-|TRBV24-1|TRBJ2-1
TGTGCCACCAGACAGGGCGCCGACAATGAGCAGTTCTTC
CATRQGADNEQFF
>-|-|TRBV15|TRBJ2-7
TGTGCCACCAGCAGAGATATTGGTGTTCCCTACGAGCAGTACTTC
CATSRDIGVPYEQYF
>-|-|TRBV24-1|TRBJ2-3
TGTGCCACCAGTGCAAGTCCCACAGATACGCAGTATTTT
CATSASPTDTQYF
>-|-|TRBV7-3|TRBJ2-3
TGTGCCAGCAGCTCAGCCCGAACAGATACGCAGTATTTT
CASSSARTDTQYF
>-|-|TRBV20-1|TRBJ2-1
TGCAGTGCTAGAGCCAATAGCGGATCATACAATGAGCAGTTCTTC
CSARANSGSYNEQFF
>-|-|TRBV9|TRBJ1-5
TGTGCCAGCAGCGTAGGACCCCATCAGCCCCAGCATTTT
CASSVGPHQPQHF
>-|TRBD2|TRBV9|TRBJ2-1
TGTGCCAGCAGCGCCACCGGACTAGCGGTATACAATGAGCAGTTCTTC
CASSATGLAVYNEQFF
>-|-|TRBV5-4|TRBJ1-1
TGTGCCAGCAGCTTGCCAAATACCGGCTGGAGTTCCACTGAAGCTTTCTTT
CASSLPNTGWSSTEAFF
>-|-|TRBV9|TRBJ1-2
TGTGCCAGCAGCGGGGGGACTTGGCAGGAAGGTGGCTACACCTTC
CASSGGTWQEGGYTF
>-|-|TRBV27|TRBJ1-1
TGTGCCAGCAGTGCCGCATTTCGGGGGAACACTGAAGCTTTCTTT
CASSAAFRGNTEAFF
>-|-|TRBV29-1|TRBJ2-1
TGCAGCGTTGGGTGGCGGGCAGCAAACAATGAGCAGTTCTTC
CSVGWRAANNEQFF
>few|-|TRBV20-1|TRBJ2-5
TGCAGTGCTGCCCGGGAGACCCAGTACTTC
CSAARETQYF
>-|-|TRBV29-1|TRBJ2-5
TGCAGCGTTCAGGGACTGAGTAGCGCCGGGGAGAACCAGTACTTC
CSVQGLSSAGENQYF
>-|-|TRBV9|TRBJ2-2
TGTGCCAGCAGCTTCCTCGCCTGGGGCACCGGGGAGCTGTTTTTT
CASSFLAWGTGELFF
>-|-|TRBV29-1|TRBJ1-4
TGCAGCGTTGCCGGGGCCATAAGTGAAAAACTGTTTTTT
CSVAGAISEKLFF